This T cell receptor beta chain derives from a study of blood T cell repertoires in COVID-19. Background on the study: Donors in the United States, Italy and Spain gave samples during acute or convalescent COVID-19. The cDNA or gDNA used as material had been derived from T cells, B-cell-depleted T cells, or PBMCs.

Repertoires were generated with immunoSEQ multiplex PCR, while TCRdb's copy carries only in-frame clones and drops some. The repertoire has some 150,000 clones, approximately 78% of them found once; the top ten carry just over 6%. The CDR3 sequence is 14 residues long. V dropped 4 bases and J dropped 0; count of bases not matched to a gene: 1. Germline assignment: CDR1 SEHNR and CDR2 FQNEAQ (reference sequence). Two consecutive negative NP/OP PCR tests, clearance, or resolved symptoms defined Cohort 3 recovery. Input material: PBMCs or T cells enriched from blood (not recorded which). The V and J genes are TRBV7-9 and TRBJ2-5; 8 bases agree with TRBD1. This TCR was sampled from a woman in her fifties or sixties who had recovered from COVID-19. As DNA, the CDR3 is TGTGCCAGCAGCTGGACAGGGTACCAAGAGACCCAGTACTTC. Translation gives CASSWTGYQETQYF. Combining the CDR3 with reference TRBV7-9 and TRBJ2-5 gives the whole variable domain DTGVSQNPRHKITKRGQNVTFRCDPISEHNRLYWYRQTLGQGPEFLTYFQNEAQLEKSRLLSDRFSAERPKGSFSTLEIQRTEQGDSAMYLCASSWTGYQETQYFGPGTRLLVL.